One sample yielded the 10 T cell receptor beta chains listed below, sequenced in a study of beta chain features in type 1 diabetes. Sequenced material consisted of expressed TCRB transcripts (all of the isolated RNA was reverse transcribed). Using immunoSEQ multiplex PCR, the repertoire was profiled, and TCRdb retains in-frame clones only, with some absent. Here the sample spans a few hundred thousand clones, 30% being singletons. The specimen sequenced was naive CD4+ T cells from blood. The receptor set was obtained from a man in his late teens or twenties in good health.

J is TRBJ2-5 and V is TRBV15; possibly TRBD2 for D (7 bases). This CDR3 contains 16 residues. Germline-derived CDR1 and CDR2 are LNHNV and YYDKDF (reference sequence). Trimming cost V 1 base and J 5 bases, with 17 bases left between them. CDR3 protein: CATSRVGGAKEETQYF. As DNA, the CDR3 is TGTGCCACCAGCAGAGTAGGGGGGGCAAAGGAGGAGACCCAGTACTTC.

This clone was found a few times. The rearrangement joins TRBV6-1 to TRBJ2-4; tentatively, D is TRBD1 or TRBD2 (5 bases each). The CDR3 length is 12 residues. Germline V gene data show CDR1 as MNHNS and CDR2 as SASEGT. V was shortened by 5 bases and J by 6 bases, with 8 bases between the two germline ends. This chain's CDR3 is CASSTGTNIQYF. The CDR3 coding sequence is TGTGCCAGCAGTACCGGGACAAACATTCAGTACTTC.

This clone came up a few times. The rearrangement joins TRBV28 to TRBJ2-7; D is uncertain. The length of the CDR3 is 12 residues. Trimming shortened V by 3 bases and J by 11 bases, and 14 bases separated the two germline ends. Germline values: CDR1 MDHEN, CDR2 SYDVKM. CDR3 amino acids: CASSFVAGPEYF. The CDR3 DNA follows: TGTGCCAGCAGTTTCGTTGCAGGCCCCGAGTACTTC. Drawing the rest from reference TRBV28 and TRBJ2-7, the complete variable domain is DVKVTQSSRYLVKRTGEKVFLECVQDMDHENMFWYRQDPGLGLRLIYFSYDVKMKEKGDIPEGYSVSREKKERFSLILESASTNQTSMYLCASSFVAGPEYFGPGTRLTVT.

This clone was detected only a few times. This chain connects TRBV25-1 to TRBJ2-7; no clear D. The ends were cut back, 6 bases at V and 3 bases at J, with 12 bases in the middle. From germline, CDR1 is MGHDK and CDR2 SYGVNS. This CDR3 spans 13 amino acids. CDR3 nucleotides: TGTGCCAGCAGGGACCCCGGAGACTACGAGCAGTACTTC. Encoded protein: CASRDPGDYEQYF.

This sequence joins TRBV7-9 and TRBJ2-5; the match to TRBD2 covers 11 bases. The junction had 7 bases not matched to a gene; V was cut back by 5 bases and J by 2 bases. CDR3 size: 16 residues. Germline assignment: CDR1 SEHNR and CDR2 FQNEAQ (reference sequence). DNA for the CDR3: TGTGCCAGCAGCGAGCTAGCGGGGGGATTACAAGAGACCCAGTACTTC. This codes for CASSELAGGLQETQYF.

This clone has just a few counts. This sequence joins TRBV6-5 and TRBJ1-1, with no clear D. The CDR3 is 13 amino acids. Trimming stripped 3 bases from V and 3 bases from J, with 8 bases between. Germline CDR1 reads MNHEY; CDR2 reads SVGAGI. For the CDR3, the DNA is TGTGCCAGCAGTTATAACCGGGACACTGAAGCTTTCTTT. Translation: CASSYNRDTEAFF.

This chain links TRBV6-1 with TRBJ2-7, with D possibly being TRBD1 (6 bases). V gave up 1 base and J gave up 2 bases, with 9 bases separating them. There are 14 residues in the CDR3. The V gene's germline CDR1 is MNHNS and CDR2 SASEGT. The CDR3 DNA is TGTGCCAGCAGTGAAGGGTGGGGGCCCTACGAGCAGTACTTC. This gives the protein CASSEGWGPYEQYF.

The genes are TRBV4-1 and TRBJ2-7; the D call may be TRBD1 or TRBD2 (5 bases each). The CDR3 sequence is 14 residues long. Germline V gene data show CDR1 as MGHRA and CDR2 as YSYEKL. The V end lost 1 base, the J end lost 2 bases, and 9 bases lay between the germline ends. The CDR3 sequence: CASSQVEGPYEQYF. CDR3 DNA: TGCGCCAGCAGCCAAGTTGAGGGGCCCTACGAGCAGTACTTC.

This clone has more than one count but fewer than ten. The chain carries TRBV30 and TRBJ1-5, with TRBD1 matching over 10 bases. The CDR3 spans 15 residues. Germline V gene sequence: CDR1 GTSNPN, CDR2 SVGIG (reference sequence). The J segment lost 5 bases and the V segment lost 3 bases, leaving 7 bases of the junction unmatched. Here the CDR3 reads CAWSPKTGGHQPQHF. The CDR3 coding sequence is TGTGCCTGGAGCCCCAAGACAGGGGGCCATCAGCCCCAGCATTTT.

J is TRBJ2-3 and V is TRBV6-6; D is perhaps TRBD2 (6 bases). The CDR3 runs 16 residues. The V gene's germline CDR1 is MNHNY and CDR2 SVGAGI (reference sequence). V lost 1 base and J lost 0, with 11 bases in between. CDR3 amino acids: CASSYFTGTSTDTQYF. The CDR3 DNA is TGTGCCAGCAGTTACTTTACCGGGACTAGCACAGATACGCAGTATTTT.